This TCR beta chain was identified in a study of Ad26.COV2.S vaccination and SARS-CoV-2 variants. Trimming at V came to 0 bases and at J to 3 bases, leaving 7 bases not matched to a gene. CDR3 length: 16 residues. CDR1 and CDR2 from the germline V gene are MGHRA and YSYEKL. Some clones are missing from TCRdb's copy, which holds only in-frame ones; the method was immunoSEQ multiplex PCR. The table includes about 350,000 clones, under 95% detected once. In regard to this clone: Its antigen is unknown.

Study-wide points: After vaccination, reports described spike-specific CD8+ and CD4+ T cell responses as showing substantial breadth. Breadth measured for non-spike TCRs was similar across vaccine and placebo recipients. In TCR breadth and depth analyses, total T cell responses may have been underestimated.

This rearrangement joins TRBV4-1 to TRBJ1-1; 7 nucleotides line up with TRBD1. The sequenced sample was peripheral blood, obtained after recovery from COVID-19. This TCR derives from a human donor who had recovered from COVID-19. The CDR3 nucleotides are TGCGCCAGCAGCCAAGATGGGCAGGGGGGGCACACTGAAGCTTTCTTT. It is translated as CASSQDGQGGHTEAFF.